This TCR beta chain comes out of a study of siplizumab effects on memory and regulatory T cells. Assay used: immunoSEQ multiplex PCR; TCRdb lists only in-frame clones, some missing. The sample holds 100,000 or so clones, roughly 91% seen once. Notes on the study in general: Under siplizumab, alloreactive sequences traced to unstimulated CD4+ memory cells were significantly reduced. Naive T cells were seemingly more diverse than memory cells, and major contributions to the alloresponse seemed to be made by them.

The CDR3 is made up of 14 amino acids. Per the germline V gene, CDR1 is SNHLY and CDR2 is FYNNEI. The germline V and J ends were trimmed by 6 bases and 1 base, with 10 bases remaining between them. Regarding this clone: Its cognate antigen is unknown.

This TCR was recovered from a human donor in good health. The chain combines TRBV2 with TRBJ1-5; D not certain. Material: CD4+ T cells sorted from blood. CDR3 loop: CASRQEMSNQPQHF. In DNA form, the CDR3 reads TGTGCCAGCAGACAAGAAATGAGCAATCAGCCCCAGCATTTT.